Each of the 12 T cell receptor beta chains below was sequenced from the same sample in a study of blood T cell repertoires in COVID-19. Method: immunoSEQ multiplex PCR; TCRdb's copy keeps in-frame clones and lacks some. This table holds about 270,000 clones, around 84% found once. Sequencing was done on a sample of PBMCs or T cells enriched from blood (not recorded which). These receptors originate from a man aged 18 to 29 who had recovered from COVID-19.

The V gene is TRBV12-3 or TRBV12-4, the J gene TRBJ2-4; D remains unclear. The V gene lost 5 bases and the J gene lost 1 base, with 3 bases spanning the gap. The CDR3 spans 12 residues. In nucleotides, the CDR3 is TGTGCCAGCAGTCAGGCCAAAAACATTCAGTACTTC. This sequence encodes CASSQAKNIQYF.

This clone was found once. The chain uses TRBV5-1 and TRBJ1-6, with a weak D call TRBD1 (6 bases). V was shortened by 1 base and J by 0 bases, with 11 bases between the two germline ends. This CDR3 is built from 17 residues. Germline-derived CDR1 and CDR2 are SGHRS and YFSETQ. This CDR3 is CASSLTDRSSYNSPLHF. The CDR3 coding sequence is TGCGCCAGCAGCTTGACTGACAGGAGCTCCTATAATTCACCCCTCCACTTT.

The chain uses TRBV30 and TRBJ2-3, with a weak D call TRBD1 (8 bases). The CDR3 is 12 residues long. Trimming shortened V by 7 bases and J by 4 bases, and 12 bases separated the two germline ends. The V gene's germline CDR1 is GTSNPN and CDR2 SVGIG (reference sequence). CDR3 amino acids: CASTGGADTQYF. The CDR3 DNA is TGTGCCTCTACAGGGGGGGCAGATACGCAGTATTTT.

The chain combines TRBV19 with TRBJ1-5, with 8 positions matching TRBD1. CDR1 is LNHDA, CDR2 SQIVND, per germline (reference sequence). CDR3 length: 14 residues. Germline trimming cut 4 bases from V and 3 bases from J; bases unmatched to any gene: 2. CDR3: CASSKTGDNQPQHF. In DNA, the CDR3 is TGTGCCAGTAGTAAGACAGGGGACAATCAGCCCCAGCATTTT.

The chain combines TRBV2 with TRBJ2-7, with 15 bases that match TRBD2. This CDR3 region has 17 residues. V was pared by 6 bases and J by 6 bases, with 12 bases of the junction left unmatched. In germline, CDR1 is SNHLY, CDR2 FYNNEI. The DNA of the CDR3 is TGTGCCAGCAGCGCAACCGGACTAGCGGGGGGGAATGTCGAGCAGTACTTC. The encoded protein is CASSATGLAGGNVEQYF.

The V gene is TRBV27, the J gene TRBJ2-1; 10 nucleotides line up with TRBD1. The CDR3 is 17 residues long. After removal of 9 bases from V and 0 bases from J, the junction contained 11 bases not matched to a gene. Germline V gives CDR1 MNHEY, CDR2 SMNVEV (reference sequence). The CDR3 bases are TGTGCCAGACCGGGACAGGGGACCCCCAGCTCCTACAATGAGCAGTTCTTC. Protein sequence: CARPGQGTPSSYNEQFF.

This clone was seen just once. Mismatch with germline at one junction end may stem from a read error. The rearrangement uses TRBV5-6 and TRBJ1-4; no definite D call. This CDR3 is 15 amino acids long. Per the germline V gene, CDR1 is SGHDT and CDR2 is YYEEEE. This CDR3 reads CASSLYGEPNEKIRF. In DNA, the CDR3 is TGTGCCAGCAGCTTGTACGGGGAACCTAATGAAAAAATTCGATTT.

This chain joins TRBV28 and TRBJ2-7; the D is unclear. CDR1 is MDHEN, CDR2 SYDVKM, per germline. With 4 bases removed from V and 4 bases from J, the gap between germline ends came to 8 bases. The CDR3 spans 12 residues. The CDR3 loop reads CASSSSVYEQYF. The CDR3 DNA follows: TGTGCCAGCAGTTCCTCCGTGTACGAGCAGTACTTC.

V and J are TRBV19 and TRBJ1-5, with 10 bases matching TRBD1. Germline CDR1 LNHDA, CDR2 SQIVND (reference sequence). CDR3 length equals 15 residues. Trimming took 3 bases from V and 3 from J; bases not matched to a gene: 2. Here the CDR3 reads CASSIGTGVNQPQHF. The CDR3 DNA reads TGTGCCAGTAGTATCGGGACAGGGGTCAATCAGCCCCAGCATTTT. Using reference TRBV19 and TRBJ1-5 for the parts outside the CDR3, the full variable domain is DGGITQSPKYLFRKEGQNVTLSCEQNLNHDAMYWYRQDPGQGLRLIYYSQIVNDFQKGDIAEGYSVSREKKESFPLTVTSAQKNPTAFYLCASSIGTGVNQPQHFGDGTRLSIL.

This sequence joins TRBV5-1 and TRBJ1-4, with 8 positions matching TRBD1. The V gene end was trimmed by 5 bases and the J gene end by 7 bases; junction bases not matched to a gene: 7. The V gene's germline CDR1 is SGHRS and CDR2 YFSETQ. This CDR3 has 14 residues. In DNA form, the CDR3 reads TGCGCCAGCAGGTTCGGACAGGGTGGTGAAAAACTGTTTTTT. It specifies CASRFGQGGEKLFF.

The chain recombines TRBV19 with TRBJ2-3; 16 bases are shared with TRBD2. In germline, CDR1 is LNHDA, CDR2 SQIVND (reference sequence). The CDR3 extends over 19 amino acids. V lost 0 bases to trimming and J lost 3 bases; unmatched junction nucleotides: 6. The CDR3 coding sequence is TGTGCCAGTAGTATAGAGGTCGGGACTAGCGGGAGGGGAACAGATACGCAGTATTTT. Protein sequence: CASSIEVGTSGRGTDTQYF.

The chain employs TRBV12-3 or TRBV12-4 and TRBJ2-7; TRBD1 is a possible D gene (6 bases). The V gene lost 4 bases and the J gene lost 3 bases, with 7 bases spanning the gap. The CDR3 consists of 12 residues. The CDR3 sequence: CASSSDSYEQYF. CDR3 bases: TGTGCCAGCAGTTCGGACAGCTACGAGCAGTACTTC.